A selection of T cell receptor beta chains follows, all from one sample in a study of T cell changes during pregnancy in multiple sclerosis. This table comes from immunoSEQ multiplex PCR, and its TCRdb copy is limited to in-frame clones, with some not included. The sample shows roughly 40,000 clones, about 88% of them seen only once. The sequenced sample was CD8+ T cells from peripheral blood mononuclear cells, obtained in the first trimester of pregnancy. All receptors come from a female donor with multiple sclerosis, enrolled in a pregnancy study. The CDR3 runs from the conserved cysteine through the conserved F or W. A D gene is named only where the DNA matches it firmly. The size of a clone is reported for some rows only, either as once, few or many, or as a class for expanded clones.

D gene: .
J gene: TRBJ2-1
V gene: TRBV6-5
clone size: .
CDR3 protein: CASSLGESIYNEQFF
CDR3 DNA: TGTGCCAGCAGCTTGGGAGAGTCTATTTACAATGAGCAGTTCTTC

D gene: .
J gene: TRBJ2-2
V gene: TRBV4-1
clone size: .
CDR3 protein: CASSQGALDSRPNTGELFF
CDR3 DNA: TGCGCCAGCAGCCAAGGAGCCCTGGACAGTAGGCCGAACACCGGGGAGCTGTTTTTT

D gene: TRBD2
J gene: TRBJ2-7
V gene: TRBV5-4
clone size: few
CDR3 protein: CASSLLAGGPHEQYF
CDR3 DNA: TGTGCCAGCAGCTTGCTAGCGGGGGGGCCCCACGAGCAGTACTTC

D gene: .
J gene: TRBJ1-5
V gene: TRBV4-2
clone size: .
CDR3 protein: CASSHGGDQPQHF
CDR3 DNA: TGTGCCAGCAGCCATGGGGGGGATCAGCCCCAGCATTTT

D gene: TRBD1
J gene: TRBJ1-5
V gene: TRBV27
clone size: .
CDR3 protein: CASMAGGGQPQHF
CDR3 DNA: TGTGCCAGCATGGCAGGGGGAGGTCAGCCCCAGCATTTT

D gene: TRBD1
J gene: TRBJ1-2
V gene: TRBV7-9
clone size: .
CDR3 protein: CASSGGTAGEFYGYTF
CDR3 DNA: TGTGCCAGCAGCGGGGGGACAGCCGGGGAATTCTATGGCTACACCTTC

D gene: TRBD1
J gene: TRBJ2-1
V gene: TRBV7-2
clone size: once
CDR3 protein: CASSSTGTGAPYNEQFF
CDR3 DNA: TGTGCCAGCAGCTCGACCGGGACAGGCGCTCCATACAATGAGCAGTTCTTC

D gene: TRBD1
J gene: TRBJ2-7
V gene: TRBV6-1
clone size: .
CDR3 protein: CASSEGRDRLVDRYEQYF
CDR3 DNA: TGTGCCAGCAGTGAAGGGAGGGACAGGCTTGTAGACCGCTACGAGCAGTACTTC

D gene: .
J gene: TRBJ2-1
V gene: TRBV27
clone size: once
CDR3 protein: CASSFGVGNNEQFF
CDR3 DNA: TGTGCCAGCAGTTTCGGAGTCGGGAACAATGAGCAGTTCTTC

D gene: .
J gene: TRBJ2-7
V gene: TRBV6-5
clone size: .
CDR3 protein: CASSYGEEGYEQYF
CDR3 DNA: TGTGCCAGCAGTTACGGGGAGGAGGGCTACGAGCAGTACTTC

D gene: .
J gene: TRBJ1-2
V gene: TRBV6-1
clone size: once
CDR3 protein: CATSPTDANYGYTF
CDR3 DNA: TGTGCCACCTCCCCGACAGACGCTAACTATGGCTACACCTTC

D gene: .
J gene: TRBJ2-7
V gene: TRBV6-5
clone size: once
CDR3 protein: CASSYDSYEQYF
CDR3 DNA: TGTGCCAGCAGCTATGACAGCTACGAGCAGTACTTC

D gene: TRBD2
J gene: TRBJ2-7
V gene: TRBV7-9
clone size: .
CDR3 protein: CASSPPEGSGEPYEQYF
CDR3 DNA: TGTGCCAGCAGCCCCCCGGAAGGTAGCGGGGAACCCTACGAGCAGTACTTC

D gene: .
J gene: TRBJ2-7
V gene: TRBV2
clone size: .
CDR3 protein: CATFAGGEQYF
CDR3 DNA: TGTGCCACCTTCGCCGGGGGAGAGCAGTACTTC

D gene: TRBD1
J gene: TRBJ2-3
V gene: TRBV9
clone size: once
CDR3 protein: CASSAGRTGAADTQYF
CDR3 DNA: TGTGCCAGCAGCGCCGGCAGGACAGGGGCGGCAGATACGCAGTATTTT